Listed here are 13 T cell receptor beta chains from one sample, sequenced in a study of CD8 T cells in ankylosing spondylitis (TCRdb year 2017). To prepare the library, 5' RACE was applied. This sample was sequenced with an Illumina HiSeq 2500. TCRdb applied fastp at Q25 and MiXCR to the public reads, then kept only in-frame beta chains. Rows are combined by CDR3 protein, so each entry shows the most common genes and DNA. This sample has 300,000 to 350,000 distinct CDR3 sequences in its table, and under 25% of those were observed once. The ten top clones hold 3.5% of the sample. The sample consisted of blood, either unsorted or a sorted T cell fraction (not recorded which). Source of these receptors: a female donor with ankylosing spondylitis or in good health (not recorded which).

This clonotype was counted only a few times. V is TRBV10-3 and J is TRBJ1-1; TRBD1 aligns across 8 bases. Unmatched junction bases numbered 14, after V lost 6 bases and J lost 5 bases. There are 16 residues in the CDR3. From germline, CDR1 is ENHRY and CDR2 SYGVKD. The CDR3 DNA follows: TGTGCCATCAGCGATCTCTACAGGGGGAGAAGGACTGAAGCTTTCTTT. Its translation is CAISDLYRGRRTEAFF.

This clonotype was seen more than once but under ten times. The V and J genes are TRBV6-6 and TRBJ1-2; D gene unclear. Germline loops: CDR1 MNHNY, CDR2 SVGAGI (reference sequence). Trimming stripped 4 bases from V and 8 bases from J, with 11 bases between. The CDR3 length is 12 residues. The CDR3 loop reads CASSSHRVGYTF. In nucleotides, the CDR3 is TGTGCCAGCAGTTCCCATAGGGTCGGCTACACCTTC.

V gene TRBV30 combines with J gene TRBJ2-1; 11 nucleotides match TRBD1. This CDR3 contains 13 residues. Germline assignment: CDR1 GTSNPN and CDR2 SVGIG (reference sequence). J lost 14 bases, V lost 0 bases, and 6 bases had no gene match. As DNA, the CDR3 is TGTGCCTGGAGTGTACAGGGACAGGGGGGGAAGTTCTTC. Translation gives CAWSVQGQGGKFF.

V is TRBV19 and J is TRBJ2-3; D is perhaps TRBD1 or TRBD2 (6 bases each). V was cut by 3 bases and J by 2 bases, with 12 bases left in between. The CDR3 is made up of 15 amino acids. CDR1 is LNHDA and CDR2 is SQIVND in the germline V gene (reference sequence). For the CDR3, the DNA is TGTGCCAGTAGTATGGGGGCGGGGACCACAGATACGCAGTATTTT. Its translation is CASSMGAGTTDTQYF.

V and J are TRBV6-1 and TRBJ1-6; possibly TRBD1 for D (6 bases). This CDR3 has 15 residues. V lost 8 bases and J 0 bases, leaving 11 bases between the germline ends. From germline, CDR1 is MNHNS and CDR2 SASEGT. CDR3 residues: CASWRGHSYNSPLHF. The CDR3 DNA reads as TGTGCCAGCTGGAGGGGACACTCCTATAATTCACCCCTCCACTTT.

The chain carries TRBV2 and TRBJ2-7; D possibly corresponds to TRBD2 (6 bases). Trimming stripped 7 bases from V and 7 bases from J, with 17 bases between. This CDR3 comprises 13 residues. Germline CDR1 SNHLY, CDR2 FYNNEI. The chain's CDR3 is CASNIARRGEQYF. In DNA form, the CDR3 reads TGTGCCAGCAACATTGCCCGACGGGGGGAGCAGTACTTC. Full variable domain (rest looked up from reference TRBV2 and TRBJ2-7): EPEVTQTPSHQVTQMGQEVILRCVPISNHLYFYWYRQILGQKVEFLVSFYNNEISEKSEIFDDQFSVERPDGSNFTLKIRSTKLEDSAMYFCASNIARRGEQYFGPGTRLTVT.

The chain employs TRBV7-9 and TRBJ2-2; the D gene is possibly TRBD2 (6 bases). The CDR3 totals 13 residues. Germline CDR1 reads SEHNR; CDR2 reads FQNEAQ (reference sequence). The V end was cut by 3 bases, the J end by 6 bases, with 8 bases between. The CDR3 coding sequence is TGTGCCAGCAGCTTGACTAGTTCCGGGGAGCTGTTTTTT. This sequence encodes CASSLTSSGELFF.

V gene TRBV5-1 combines with J gene TRBJ1-1; no reliable D call. The CDR3 spans 13 residues. V lost 7 bases to trimming and J lost 0 bases, with 10 bases between them. In germline, CDR1 is SGHRS, CDR2 YFSETQ. The CDR3 spells CASVRDMNTEAFF. In DNA form, the CDR3 reads TGCGCCAGCGTCAGAGACATGAACACTGAAGCTTTCTTT.

The genes are TRBV10-3 and TRBJ2-3, with 8 bases fitting TRBD1. CDR3 length equals 13 residues. Germline V CDR1 and CDR2: ENHRY, SYGVKD. V was clipped by 6 bases and J by 5 bases; unmatched bases: 4. The CDR3 nucleotides are TGTGCCATCAGCAGGGGGCAAGAAGATACGCAGTATTTT. Protein product: CAISRGQEDTQYF.

J is TRBJ2-4 and V is TRBV10-3; 10 bases match TRBD2. Germline V lookup: CDR1 ENHRY, CDR2 SYGVKD. J lost 6 bases, V lost 2 bases, and 1 base had no gene match. The CDR3 has 14 amino acids. The CDR3 sequence: CAISEGTSANIQYF. The CDR3 bases are TGTGCCATCAGTGAGGGGACTAGCGCAAACATTCAGTACTTC.

This sequence joins TRBV18 and TRBJ2-1; D possibly corresponds to TRBD1 (6 bases). The CDR3 covers 13 residues. V lost 0 bases to trimming and J lost 8 bases, with 8 bases between them. The germline CDR1 and CDR2 sequences are KGHSH and LQKENI. CDR3 residues: CASSPPKGDEQFF. The CDR3 DNA sequence: TGTGCCAGCTCACCACCGAAGGGGGATGAGCAGTTCTTC. The complete variable domain, with remaining parts taken from reference TRBV18 and TRBJ2-1, reads NAGVMQNPRHLVRRRGQEARLRCSPMKGHSHVYWYRQLPEEGLKFMVYLQKENIIDESGMPKERFSAEFPKEGPSILRIQQVVRGDSAAYFCASSPPKGDEQFFGPGTRLTVL.

There are a few counts of this clonotype. CDR3 bases: TGTGCCTGGAGTGTGGTACTAGCGGGAAATAAGGAGCAGTTCTTC. Translating gives CAWSVVLAGNKEQFF. This chain uses TRBV30 with TRBJ2-1; the match to TRBD2 covers 10 bases. CDR1 is GTSNPN, CDR2 SVGIG, per germline (reference sequence). The CDR3 spans 15 residues. After removal of 0 bases from V and 10 bases from J, the junction contained 9 bases not matched to a gene.

The chain combines TRBV18 with TRBJ2-1; D call uncertain. CDR1 is KGHSH and CDR2 is LQKENI in the germline V gene. The CDR3 runs to 12 residues. V was clipped by 3 bases and J by 8 bases, with 8 bases between them. The CDR3 loop is CASSPAKDEQFF. CDR3 nucleotide sequence: TGTGCCAGCTCACCGGCGAAGGATGAGCAGTTCTTC.